This is a list of T cell receptor beta chains from one sample in a study of CD8 T cells in ankylosing spondylitis. TCRdb passed the 5' RACE reads through MiXCR, listing each CDR3 protein once. The repertoire holds around 390,000 distinct CDR3 sequences, with 20% to 25% as singletons. Source material: blood, either unsorted or a sorted T cell fraction (not recorded which). These receptors were collected from a male donor with ankylosing spondylitis. CDR3s include the opening cysteine and the closing phenylalanine or tryptophan. The D gene is left open where the match is weak. The size field is filled for only some rows; it gives once, few, many or a size class.

length: 14
D: TRBD2
V: TRBV25-1
J: TRBJ2-7
size: few
CDR3: CASSAAGGLGEQYF
DNA: TGTGCCAGCAGTGCGGCGGGAGGGCTGGGCGAGCAGTACTTC

length: 14
D: -
V: TRBV12-3/TRBV12-4
J: TRBJ1-2
size: few
CDR3: CASSRFRGGYGYTF
DNA: TGTGCCAGCAGCCGATTTCGCGGGGGCTATGGCTACACCTTC

length: 14
D: TRBD2
V: TRBV10-3
J: TRBJ2-5
size: -
CDR3: CAISEGLVRETQYF
DNA: TGTGCCATCAGTGAAGGACTAGTAAGGGAGACCCAGTACTTC

length: 12
D: -
V: TRBV2
J: TRBJ2-5
size: few
CDR3: CASKTEGETQYF
DNA: TGTGCCAGCAAGACCGAGGGAGAGACCCAGTACTTC

length: 16
D: -
V: TRBV11-2
J: TRBJ2-6
size: -
CDR3: CASSLALGSGANVLTF
DNA: TGTGCCAGCAGCTTAGCTCTCGGCTCTGGGGCCAACGTCCTGACTTTC

length: 17
D: -
V: TRBV7-2
J: TRBJ2-3
size: few
CDR3: CASSLQGDPIRTDTQYF
DNA: TGTGCCAGCAGCTTACAGGGCGATCCCATCCGCACAGATACGCAGTATTTT

length: 16
D: TRBD2
V: TRBV7-9
J: TRBJ2-5
size: few
CDR3: CASSLGGGRAEETQYF
DNA: TGTGCCAGCAGCTTAGGTGGCGGGAGGGCCGAAGAGACCCAGTACTTC

length: 14
D: TRBD1
V: TRBV29-1
J: TRBJ1-1
size: few
CDR3: CSSTPGQGDTEAFF
DNA: TGCAGCTCCACCCCCGGACAGGGGGACACTGAAGCTTTCTTT

length: 12
D: TRBD1
V: TRBV4-1
J: TRBJ1-2
size: few
CDR3: CAAGQEFYGYTF
DNA: TGCGCCGCGGGACAGGAGTTCTATGGCTACACCTTC

length: 14
D: -
V: TRBV14
J: TRBJ1-1
size: few
CDR3: CASSQAGARTEAFF
DNA: TGTGCCAGCAGCCAAGCGGGGGCTCGGACTGAAGCTTTCTTT

length: 15
D: -
V: TRBV7-2
J: TRBJ2-7
size: -
CDR3: CASSPMEAGATKQYF
DNA: TGTGCCAGCAGCCCCATGGAGGCGGGGGCAACTAAGCAGTACTTC

length: 14
D: TRBD2
V: TRBV28
J: TRBJ2-5
size: many
CDR3: CASSPGLAVKTQYF
DNA: TGTGCCAGCAGTCCTGGACTAGCGGTGAAGACCCAGTACTTC

length: 19
D: TRBD2
V: TRBV7-8
J: TRBJ2-1
size: few
CDR3: CASSLGLTGLAGVYNEQFF
DNA: TGTGCCAGCAGCTTAGGCCTGACAGGACTAGCGGGAGTGTACAATGAGCAGTTCTTC

length: 12
D: -
V: TRBV20-1
J: TRBJ2-4
size: -
CDR3: CSATVTSDIQYF
DNA: TGCAGTGCTACAGTCACATCGGACATTCAGTACTTC

length: 15
D: -
V: TRBV18
J: TRBJ1-3
size: -
CDR3: CASSPWINSGNTIYF
DNA: TGTGCCAGCTCACCATGGATCAACTCTGGAAACACCATATATTTT

length: 21
D: TRBD2
V: TRBV6-2/TRBV6-3
J: TRBJ2-3
size: -
CDR3: CASSYPDRIIAGGPSTDTQYF
DNA: TGTGCCAGCAGTTACCCTGACAGAATTATAGCGGGAGGGCCGAGCACAGATACGCAGTATTTT

length: 13
D: -
V: TRBV12-3/TRBV12-4
J: TRBJ2-1
size: few
CDR3: CASSLNRFNEQFF
DNA: TGTGCCAGCAGTTTAAACAGGTTCAATGAGCAGTTCTTC

length: 13
D: TRBD2
V: TRBV29-1
J: TRBJ2-1
size: few
CDR3: CSARLATYNEQFF
DNA: TGCAGCGCCCGACTAGCGACCTACAATGAGCAGTTCTTC

length: 14
D: -
V: TRBV5-1
J: TRBJ2-5
size: few
CDR3: CASSLELDRETQYF
DNA: TGCGCCAGCAGCTTGGAACTGGATAGGGAGACCCAGTACTTC

length: 15
D: -
V: TRBV12-3/TRBV12-4
J: TRBJ1-1
size: many
CDR3: CASSFMTRGHTEAFF
DNA: TGTGCCAGCAGTTTCATGACCAGGGGTCACACTGAAGCTTTCTTT

length: 13
D: -
V: TRBV3-1
J: TRBJ1-6
size: -
CDR3: CASATTRDSPLHF
DNA: TGTGCCAGCGCCACCACCCGCGATTCACCCCTCCACTTT

length: 14
D: TRBD2
V: TRBV7-9
J: TRBJ2-7
size: -
CDR3: CASSSTSGNYEQYF
DNA: TGTGCCAGCAGCTCGACTAGCGGGAACTACGAGCAGTACTTC

length: 17
D: TRBD1
V: TRBV12-3/TRBV12-4
J: TRBJ2-6
size: -
CDR3: CAGSEGQGFGGANVLTF
DNA: TGTGCGGGCAGTGAGGGACAGGGGTTTGGTGGGGCCAACGTCCTGACTTTC

length: 15
D: -
V: TRBV18
J: TRBJ2-7
size: few
CDR3: CASSPGVDSSYEQYF
DNA: TGTGCCAGCTCACCAGGGGTCGACTCCTCCTACGAGCAGTACTTC

length: 15
D: -
V: TRBV28
J: TRBJ1-5
size: few
CDR3: CASSLRRGLTQPQHF
DNA: TGTGCCAGCAGTTTACGTAGGGGTTTGACTCAGCCCCAGCATTTT

length: 15
D: -
V: TRBV5-1
J: TRBJ1-3
size: -
CDR3: CASSLGNRDGNTIYF
DNA: TGCGCCAGCAGCTTGGGGAACAGGGATGGAAACACCATATATTTT

length: 15
D: -
V: TRBV11-2
J: TRBJ1-3
size: few
CDR3: CASSPQGLRLNTIYF
DNA: TGTGCCAGCAGCCCACAGGGTTTAAGGCTGAACACCATATATTTT

length: 14
D: TRBD1
V: TRBV6-1
J: TRBJ1-2
size: many
CDR3: CASSEDREWSGYTF
DNA: TGTGCCAGCAGTGAGGACAGGGAATGGAGTGGCTACACCTTC

length: 13
D: -
V: TRBV19
J: TRBJ2-1
size: -
CDR3: CASSIRDINEQFF
DNA: TGTGCCAGTAGTATCAGGGACATCAATGAGCAGTTCTTC

length: 15
D: TRBD1
V: TRBV4-2
J: TRBJ1-5
size: -
CDR3: CASSQEWTGGQPQHF
DNA: TGTGCCAGCAGCCAAGAATGGACAGGGGGACAGCCCCAGCATTTT

length: 16
D: TRBD1
V: TRBV5-5
J: TRBJ1-5
size: -
CDR3: CASSLGPTGAAQPQHF
DNA: TGTGCCAGCAGCTTGGGCCCGACAGGGGCGGCTCAGCCCCAGCATTTT

length: 14
D: TRBD2
V: TRBV6-2/TRBV6-3
J: TRBJ2-7
size: -
CDR3: CASRARGSSYEQYF
DNA: TGTGCCAGCAGGGCGCGGGGGAGCTCCTACGAGCAGTACTTC

length: 16
D: TRBD1
V: TRBV4-1
J: TRBJ1-1
size: -
CDR3: CASSQVLDRVSFRAFF
DNA: TGCGCCAGCAGCCAAGTTCTCGACAGGGTTTCTTTCAGAGCTTTCTTT

length: 13
D: -
V: TRBV6-6
J: TRBJ1-5
size: few
CDR3: CASSYEQNQPQHF
DNA: TGTGCCAGCAGTTACGAACAAAATCAGCCCCAGCATTTT

length: 13
D: -
V: TRBV12-3/TRBV12-4
J: TRBJ2-3
size: many
CDR3: CASRRGGTDTQYF
DNA: TGTGCCAGCAGACGGGGTGGCACAGATACGCAGTATTTT

length: 15
D: -
V: TRBV13
J: TRBJ1-3
size: -
CDR3: CASSLVPDSGNTIYF
DNA: TGTGCCAGCAGCTTAGTGCCAGACTCTGGAAACACCATATATTTT

length: 14
D: TRBD2
V: TRBV7-3
J: TRBJ2-1
size: -
CDR3: CASSLPSGSAEQFF
DNA: TGTGCCAGCAGCTTACCTAGCGGGAGCGCCGAGCAGTTCTTC

length: 16
D: -
V: TRBV12-3/TRBV12-4
J: TRBJ2-1
size: few
CDR3: CASSLRRQGAYNEQFF
DNA: TGTGCCAGCAGTTTAAGGCGCCAGGGAGCCTACAATGAGCAGTTCTTC

length: 15
D: TRBD2
V: TRBV19
J: TRBJ2-1
size: -
CDR3: CASKRLAGRYNEQFF
DNA: TGTGCCAGTAAGAGACTAGCGGGACGCTACAATGAGCAGTTCTTC

length: 15
D: TRBD2
V: TRBV7-2
J: TRBJ2-2
size: -
CDR3: CASSQTSGRDGELFF
DNA: TGTGCCAGCAGTCAGACTAGCGGGAGGGACGGGGAGCTGTTTTTT

length: 14
D: -
V: TRBV3-1
J: TRBJ2-4
size: few
CDR3: CASSQGSAGNIQYF
DNA: TGTGCCAGCAGCCAGGGTTCGGCAGGAAACATTCAGTACTTC

length: 15
D: -
V: TRBV10-3
J: TRBJ1-4
size: -
CDR3: CAISASDSAYEKLFF
DNA: TGTGCCATCAGTGCTTCCGACAGCGCTTATGAAAAACTGTTTTTT

length: 14
D: -
V: TRBV5-1
J: TRBJ2-7
size: few
CDR3: CASSLDSRSYEQYF
DNA: TGCGCCAGCAGCTTGGACAGCCGCTCCTACGAGCAGTACTTC

length: 15
D: TRBD1
V: TRBV27
J: TRBJ2-1
size: -
CDR3: CASRPPGGRYNEQFF
DNA: TGTGCCAGCAGACCACCAGGGGGCCGCTACAATGAGCAGTTCTTC

length: 16
D: TRBD1
V: TRBV6-1
J: TRBJ1-3
size: -
CDR3: CASSEISGRGRGTIYF
DNA: TGTGCCAGCAGTGAAATTAGCGGCAGGGGGCGAGGCACCATATATTTT

length: 14
D: -
V: TRBV6-2/TRBV6-3
J: TRBJ2-2
size: -
CDR3: CASSHRVNTGELFF
DNA: TGTGCCAGCAGCCACAGGGTGAACACCGGGGAGCTGTTTTTT

length: 15
D: -
V: TRBV3-1
J: TRBJ2-7
size: few
CDR3: CASSQGTGFSYEQYF
DNA: TGTGCCAGCAGCCAAGGGACCGGGTTTTCCTACGAGCAGTACTTC

length: 15
D: -
V: TRBV6-2/TRBV6-3
J: TRBJ2-1
size: -
CDR3: CASSYEQTSYNEQFF
DNA: TGTGCCAGCAGTTATGAGCAGACCTCCTACAATGAGCAGTTCTTC

length: 16
D: TRBD2
V: TRBV5-1
J: TRBJ2-1
size: few
CDR3: CASSFIAGEYINEQFF
DNA: TGCGCCAGCAGCTTTATAGCGGGAGAGTACATTAATGAGCAGTTCTTC

length: 13
D: -
V: TRBV9
J: TRBJ2-7
size: few
CDR3: CASSAAPASEQYF
DNA: TGTGCCAGCAGCGCGGCCCCTGCCAGCGAGCAGTACTTC

length: 14
D: -
V: TRBV5-1
J: TRBJ1-4
size: -
CDR3: CASSLPGGNEKLFF
DNA: TGCGCCAGCAGTCTGCCCGGGGGAAATGAAAAACTGTTTTTT

length: 14
D: -
V: TRBV29-1
J: TRBJ2-3
size: few
CDR3: CSLTEILGTDTQYF
DNA: TGCAGCTTAACGGAGATCTTGGGGACAGATACGCAGTATTTT

length: 15
D: -
V: TRBV5-1
J: TRBJ1-3
size: many
CDR3: CASSLWAASGNTIYF
DNA: TGCGCCAGCAGCCTGTGGGCAGCCTCTGGAAACACCATATATTTT

length: 14
D: -
V: TRBV18
J: TRBJ1-1
size: few
CDR3: CASSSNPGYAEAFF
DNA: TGTGCCAGCTCATCCAATCCAGGGTATGCTGAAGCTTTCTTT

length: 15
D: -
V: TRBV10-3
J: TRBJ2-7
size: -
CDR3: CAISEPGPSKYEQYF
DNA: TGTGCCATCAGTGAGCCGGGGCCTTCTAAATACGAGCAGTACTTC